Below, one T cell receptor beta chain is given with its context. Antigen specificity is unknown. The data are from a study of T-cell memory formation after mild COVID-19. Study-level background: Largely donor-specific sequence clusters came from a couple of donors.

Sample barcodes and UMIs were carried by the TCR alpha and TCR beta cDNA libraries that 5'RACE generated with constant-segment primers. From the 5' RACE reads, TCRdb called clonotypes with MiXCR, one entry per CDR3 protein. The repertoire holds 300,000 to 400,000 distinct CDR3 sequences, with 25% to 30% as singletons. Findings of the study overall: Contracting CD4+ clones were located mainly in CM and EM, and CD8+ clones in EMRA. The pre-infection memory compartment contained some responding clones, suggesting cross-reactive memory joined.

Germline V gene lookup returns CDR1 MNHEY and CDR2 SMNVEV (reference sequence). Trimming pared 4 bases from V and 8 bases from J, leaving 10 bases between. The CDR3 contains 12 residues. Sequenced: PBMCs or a T cell subset sorted from them (not recorded which). This chain joins TRBV27 and TRBJ2-3; D unclear. The clonotype was recovered from an adult woman who had mild COVID-19 (a few samples of this study predate the infection). Cell type and time point are not known. The CDR3 coding sequence is TGTGCCAGCAGTTCCAGGTCGGGTACGCAGTATTTT. Protein product: CASSSRSGTQYF.